The 25 T cell receptor beta chains below were found in one sample sequenced in a study of T cell clones after liver transplantation. Assay: immunoSEQ multiplex PCR; the TCRdb copy retains only in-frame clones and omits some. This table has under 130,000 clones, about 81% appearing once. Source: CD4+ T cells from blood, taken 47 months after liver transplant. All receptors derive from a human patient who received a liver transplant. T cells may partly derive from the graft donor.

This clone was recorded once. The rearrangement uses TRBV18 and TRBJ1-1; the D gene is possibly TRBD1 (5 bases). The CDR3 sequence is 14 residues long. Between the trimmed V and J ends, which lost 3 bases and 5 bases, there was a span of 13 bases. The germline V gene encodes CDR1 KGHSH and CDR2 LQKENI. The CDR3 spells CASSPGGAGTEAFF. CDR3 coding DNA: TGTGCCAGCTCACCGGGCGGGGCCGGGACTGAAGCTTTCTTT. Variable domain in full (rest from reference TRBV18 and TRBJ1-1): NAGVMQNPRHLVRRRGQEARLRCSPMKGHSHVYWYRQLPEEGLKFMVYLQKENIIDESGMPKERFSAEFPKEGPSILRIQQVVRGDSAAYFCASSPGGAGTEAFFGQGTRLTVV.

The rearrangement joins TRBV7-9 to TRBJ2-5, with TRBD1 identical over 8 bases. This CDR3 region has 16 residues. Germline V gene lookup returns CDR1 SEHNR and CDR2 FQNEAQ (reference sequence). The J segment lost 2 bases and the V segment lost 5 bases, leaving 10 bases of the junction unmatched. Written as DNA, the CDR3 is TGTGCCAGCAGCGTATCCGGGACAGGTAATCAAGAGACCCAGTACTTC. Encoded protein: CASSVSGTGNQETQYF. The full variable domain, its missing parts supplied by reference TRBV7-9 and TRBJ2-5, is DTGVSQNPRHKITKRGQNVTFRCDPISEHNRLYWYRQTLGQGPEFLTYFQNEAQLEKSRLLSDRFSAERPKGSFSTLEIQRTEQGDSAMYLCASSVSGTGNQETQYFGPGTRLLVL.

This chain uses TRBV7-2 with TRBJ2-2, with 9 nucleotides matching TRBD2. The V gene end was trimmed by 3 bases and the J gene end by 4 bases; junction bases not matched to a gene: 6. CDR3 length: 16 residues. Germline V CDR1 and CDR2: SGHTA, FQGNSA. The CDR3 coding sequence is TGTGCCAGCAGCTTTGCGGGAGGGCCGAGCACCGGGGAGCTGTTTTTT. This encodes CASSFAGGPSTGELFF.

The chain carries TRBV6-4 and TRBJ2-1; D perhaps matches TRBD2 (6 bases). There are 15 residues in the CDR3. Trimming took off 0 bases at V and 4 bases at J, with 10 bases between the two ends. Germline CDR1 reads MRHNA; CDR2 reads SNTAGT. CDR3 DNA sequence: TGTGCCAGCAGTGACTCGGGGGGACGATACAATGAGCAGTTCTTC. Its protein is CASSDSGGRYNEQFF.

The V call is TRBV6-5, the J call TRBJ2-1, with D possibly TRBD2 on 5 matching bases. The CDR3 consists of 13 residues. The V end was cut by 6 bases, the J end by 7 bases, with 13 bases between. Germline CDR1 reads MNHEY; CDR2 reads SVGAGI. The CDR3 nucleotides are TGTGCCAGCAGACCCGGACTTCTTAATGAGCAGTTCTTC. It translates to CASRPGLLNEQFF.

The chain employs TRBV5-1 and TRBJ2-1, with 13 bases aligning to TRBD2. CDR3 length: 19 residues. Trimming removed 2 bases from V and 1 base from J; junction bases left unmatched: 9. The germline V gene has CDR1 SGHRS and CDR2 YFSETQ. The CDR3 spells CASSFTGTSGVFSYNEQFF. The CDR3 coding sequence is TGCGCCAGCAGCTTTACCGGGACTAGCGGGGTTTTTTCCTACAATGAGCAGTTCTTC.

The chain recombines TRBV6-5 with TRBJ1-5, with D uncertain. Germline CDR1 MNHEY, CDR2 SVGAGI. V was clipped by 0 bases and J by 2 bases, with 5 bases between them. The CDR3 spans 14 residues. The CDR3 coding sequence is TGTGCCAGCAGTTACTCGAGTCGCAATCAGCCCCAGCATTTT. Amino acids: CASSYSSRNQPQHF.

V and J are TRBV6-6 and TRBJ1-5, with 12 nucleotides matching TRBD1. The CDR3 contains 15 residues. V was clipped by 5 bases and J by 6 bases; unmatched bases: 5. Germline CDR1 MNHNY, CDR2 SVGAGI (reference sequence). CDR3 sequence: CASSGGQGAIQPQHF. CDR3 in DNA: TGTGCCAGCAGTGGGGGACAGGGGGCTATTCAGCCCCAGCATTTT.

This rearrangement joins TRBV14 to TRBJ2-5; D is undetermined. CDR1 and CDR2 (germline): SGHDN, FVKESK. CDR3 length: 14 amino acids. Trimming cost V 5 bases and J 6 bases, with 16 bases left between them. This chain's CDR3 is CASSATTRNQTQYF. The DNA of the CDR3 is TGTGCCAGCAGCGCAACGACCAGGAACCAGACCCAGTACTTC.

The J gene is TRBJ2-5, the V gene TRBV20-1; D gene ambiguous. The length of the CDR3 is 11 residues. Trimming cost V 6 bases and J 5 bases, with 10 bases left between them. Germline V gene lookup returns CDR1 DFQATT and CDR2 SNEGSKA (reference sequence). The CDR3: CSATVQETQYF. Here the CDR3 DNA reads TGCAGTGCCACCGTTCAGGAGACCCAGTACTTC.

This rearrangement joins TRBV7-9 to TRBJ1-2, with 7 bases aligning to TRBD1. With 5 bases clipped from V and 7 bases from J, the junction kept 10 bases outside the gene matches. The CDR3 is 14 residues long. Germline V gives CDR1 SEHNR, CDR2 FQNEAQ (reference sequence). The CDR3 coding sequence is TGTGCCAGCAGCACCCAGGGGGAAAGCAGTGGCTACACCTTC. Its translation is CASSTQGESSGYTF.

This clone was counted once. The CDR3 sequence is CASRATENYGYTF. CDR3 DNA: TGTGCCAGCAGGGCGACGGAGAATTATGGCTACACCTTC. The chain couples TRBV2 to TRBJ1-2; D not certain. Deletions cut 6 bases from V and 5 bases from J, with 13 bases between. Germline CDR1 SNHLY, CDR2 FYNNEI. This CDR3 region has 13 residues.

This sequence joins TRBV6-6 and TRBJ2-5; D gene unclear. Trimming pared 2 bases from V and 1 base from J, leaving 8 bases between. This CDR3 is 14 amino acids long. Germline values: CDR1 MNHNY, CDR2 SVGAGI (reference sequence). Written as DNA, the CDR3 is TGTGCCAGCAGTTACAGGGCACCCCAAGAGACCCAGTACTTC. This encodes CASSYRAPQETQYF.

The chain has TRBV25-1 and TRBJ1-1; 7 positions agree with TRBD1. The trim removed 7 bases at V and 1 base at J, leaving 6 bases unmatched. CDR3 length equals 14 residues. The germline gives CDR1 MGHDK, CDR2 SYGVNS. CDR3 sequence (DNA): TGTGCCAGCACGACAGGGTTGCGGAACACTGAAGCTTTCTTT. Protein: CASTTGLRNTEAFF. Full variable domain (missing parts from reference TRBV25-1 and TRBJ1-1): EADIYQTPRYLVIGTGKKITLECSQTMGHDKMYWYQQDPGMELHLIHYSYGVNSTEKGDLSSESTVSRIRTEHFPLTLESARPSHTSQYLCASTTGLRNTEAFFGQGTRLTVV.

This clone was recorded once. DNA of the CDR3: TGCGCCAGCAGCATGGGGTTAGCTAACTATGGCTACACCTTC. Residues: CASSMGLANYGYTF. The chain recombines TRBV5-1 with TRBJ1-2; D not resolved. The V gene's germline CDR1 is SGHRS and CDR2 YFSETQ. The germline V and J ends were trimmed by 4 bases and 0 bases, with 10 bases remaining between them. CDR3 length: 14 amino acids. The full variable domain, its missing parts supplied by reference TRBV5-1 and TRBJ1-2, is KAGVTQTPRYLIKTRGQQVTLSCSPISGHRSVSWYQQTPGQGLQFLFEYFSETQRNKGNFPGRFSGRQFSNSRSEMNVSTLELGDSALYLCASSMGLANYGYTFGSGTRLTVV.

The chain recombines TRBV29-1 with TRBJ2-3, with D perhaps being TRBD1 or TRBD2 (6 bases each). With 7 bases removed from V and 2 bases from J, the gap between germline ends came to 16 bases. The CDR3 has 14 residues. Germline CDR1 reads SQVTM; CDR2 reads ANQGSEA. In DNA form, the CDR3 reads TGCAGCGGGCGACAGGAGGGATTCACAGATACGCAGTATTTT. Translation gives CSGRQEGFTDTQYF.

The chain links TRBV19 to TRBJ2-1; 10 bases match TRBD2. The CDR3 extends over 17 amino acids. Germline trimming cut 10 bases from V and 9 bases from J; bases unmatched to any gene: 21. Germline loops: CDR1 LNHDA, CDR2 SQIVND (reference sequence). The CDR3 reads CATKRTSGPETWLEQFF. The CDR3 nucleotides read TGTGCCACAAAGAGGACTAGCGGACCGGAGACGTGGCTTGAGCAGTTCTTC. Full variable domain (remainder filled in from reference TRBV19 and TRBJ2-1): DGGITQSPKYLFRKEGQNVTLSCEQNLNHDAMYWYRQDPGQGLRLIYYSQIVNDFQKGDIAEGYSVSREKKESFPLTVTSAQKNPTAFYLCATKRTSGPETWLEQFFGPGTRLTVL.

The V and J genes are TRBV28 and TRBJ1-5; D gene ambiguous. The length of the CDR3 is 14 residues. Trimming left V 5 bases short and J 2 bases short, with 10 bases between. Germline V gene data show CDR1 as MDHEN and CDR2 as SYDVKM. The CDR3 region is CASSRDQGNQPQHF. The CDR3 DNA reads TGTGCCAGCAGTCGCGACCAAGGCAATCAGCCCCAGCATTTT.

V is TRBV29-1 and J is TRBJ2-1, with D possibly matching TRBD2 (6 bases). This CDR3 is 14 amino acids long. V was pared by 7 bases and J by 0 bases, with 13 bases between. Germline lookup yields CDR1 SQVTM and CDR2 ANQGSEA. The CDR3 bases are TGCAGCGGTCGGGAGTTTAGCTCCTACAATGAGCAGTTCTTC. Residues: CSGREFSSYNEQFF.

This rearrangement joins TRBV19 to TRBJ2-6; D uncertain. V was cut by 5 bases and J by 0 bases, with 11 bases left in between. In germline, CDR1 is LNHDA, CDR2 SQIVND (reference sequence). The CDR3 covers 16 residues. CDR3 bases: TGTGCCAGTAGTCCCCAGGTTGGCTCTGGGGCCAACGTCCTGACTTTC. This sequence encodes CASSPQVGSGANVLTF. Supplemented by reference TRBV19 and TRBJ2-6, the full variable domain reads DGGITQSPKYLFRKEGQNVTLSCEQNLNHDAMYWYRQDPGQGLRLIYYSQIVNDFQKGDIAEGYSVSREKKESFPLTVTSAQKNPTAFYLCASSPQVGSGANVLTFGAGSRLTVL.

V gene TRBV19 combines with J gene TRBJ1-6; D remains unclear. The CDR3 has 16 amino acids. Germline V lookup: CDR1 LNHDA, CDR2 SQIVND (reference sequence). The ends were cut back, 4 bases at V and 9 bases at J, with 19 bases in the middle. The CDR3 region is CASSTPFDNWRSPLHF. DNA for the CDR3: TGTGCCAGTAGTACGCCCTTCGACAACTGGCGTTCACCCCTCCACTTT.

The chain combines TRBV6-1 with TRBJ1-4, with D possibly matching TRBD1 (5 bases). Germline CDR1 is MNHNS and CDR2 is SASEGT. The CDR3 consists of 16 residues. V was clipped by 0 bases and J by 7 bases, with 15 bases between them. The CDR3 protein is CASSEAGGTVIEKLFF. The CDR3 DNA reads as TGTGCCAGCAGTGAAGCGGGGGGGACGGTCATTGAAAAACTGTTTTTT.

The CDR3 region has the DNA TGTGCCAGCTCACCAGAAGGGACAGAAAATCAGCCCCAGCATTTT. Its protein product is CASSPEGTENQPQHF. The gene calls are TRBV18 and TRBJ1-5; 7 nucleotides agree with TRBD1. The V segment lost 2 bases and the J segment 4 bases; nucleotides outside the gene matches: 5. This CDR3 contains 15 residues. CDR1 is KGHSH, CDR2 LQKENI, per germline.

This clone has only one observation. This sequence joins TRBV5-6 and TRBJ2-1; 9 bases align to TRBD1. V lost 0 bases to trimming and J lost 8 bases; unmatched junction nucleotides: 3. CDR1 is SGHDT and CDR2 is YYEEEE in the germline V gene. The CDR3 is 14 amino acids. Written as DNA, the CDR3 is TGTGCCAGCAGCTTGGTGGACAGGGGCCATGAGCAGTTCTTC. Its translation: CASSLVDRGHEQFF.

J is TRBJ1-6 and V is TRBV2; D is unclear. CDR1 is SNHLY, CDR2 FYNNEI, per germline. V lost 6 bases, J lost 6 bases, and 3 bases lay in between. The CDR3 consists of 11 residues. This CDR3 reads CASRGNSPLHF. The CDR3, as DNA: TGTGCCAGCAGGGGTAATTCACCCCTCCACTTT.